These 26 T cell receptor beta chains came from one sample sequenced in a study of beta chain features in type 1 diabetes. The investigators reverse transcribed all of the isolated RNA, so they sequenced expressed TCRB transcripts. Profiling relied on immunoSEQ multiplex PCR, and the TCRdb table lists in-frame clones only, not all of them. The profile shows approximately 470,000 clones, 30% of them singletons. Material for sequencing was naive CD4+ T cells from blood. These TCRs come from a man aged 18 to 30 in good health.

There are a few counts of this clone. The chain carries TRBV7-9 and TRBJ2-3; 7 bases agree with TRBD1. This CDR3 is 16 amino acids long. In germline, CDR1 is SEHNR, CDR2 FQNEAQ (reference sequence). After removal of 2 bases from V and 2 bases from J, the junction contained 7 bases not matched to a gene. The CDR3 loop reads CASSLPVGTVTDTQYF. The CDR3 DNA sequence: TGTGCCAGCAGCTTACCAGTCGGGACAGTCACAGATACGCAGTATTTT. Full variable domain (remainder filled in from reference TRBV7-9 and TRBJ2-3): DTGVSQNPRHKITKRGQNVTFRCDPISEHNRLYWYRQTLGQGPEFLTYFQNEAQLEKSRLLSDRFSAERPKGSFSTLEIQRTEQGDSAMYLCASSLPVGTVTDTQYFGPGTRLTVL.

This clone has more than one count but fewer than ten. The chain employs TRBV2 and TRBJ2-5, with 9 bases fitting TRBD1. The CDR3 is made up of 14 amino acids. CDR1 and CDR2 (germline): SNHLY, FYNNEI. V lost 6 bases, J lost 2 bases, and 4 bases stayed unmatched. The CDR3 region has the DNA TGTGCCAGCAGGACCGGGACAGGGCAAGAGACCCAGTACTTC. The encoded protein is CASRTGTGQETQYF. Complete variable domain (other parts from reference TRBV2 and TRBJ2-5): EPEVTQTPSHQVTQMGQEVILRCVPISNHLYFYWYRQILGQKVEFLVSFYNNEISEKSEIFDDQFSVERPDGSNFTLKIRSTKLEDSAMYFCASRTGTGQETQYFGPGTRLLVL.

This clone was picked up a small number of times. The genes are TRBV10-3 and TRBJ2-5; D gene uncertain. Germline CDR1 reads ENHRY; CDR2 reads SYGVKD. The CDR3 loop spans 13 amino acids. Trimming removed 6 bases at V and 0 bases at J, with 8 bases between. Written as DNA, the CDR3 is TGTGCCATCAGCCACCGGGACCAAGAGACCCAGTACTTC. Its protein product is CAISHRDQETQYF.

This clone showed up just a few times. The CDR3 region is CAWMKGYQETQYF. The CDR3 coding sequence is TGTGCCTGGATGAAGGGGTACCAAGAGACCCAGTACTTC. The chain couples TRBV30 to TRBJ2-5; D is possibly TRBD1 (5 bases). CDR3 length: 13 amino acids. V lost 4 bases, J lost 0 bases, and 9 bases lay in between. Germline CDR1 GTSNPN, CDR2 SVGIG (reference sequence).

This clone was detected only once. The V gene is TRBV19, the J gene TRBJ2-7; D is uncertain. Trimming removed 2 bases at V and 0 bases at J, with 11 bases between. This CDR3 spans 15 amino acids. CDR1 is LNHDA and CDR2 is SQIVND in the germline V gene (reference sequence). The CDR3: CASSISHQPSYEQYF. The CDR3 DNA sequence: TGTGCCAGTAGTATAAGCCATCAGCCCTCCTACGAGCAGTACTTC.

A few counts support this clone. The chain is built from TRBV7-6 and TRBJ2-5; no clear D gene. CDR1 SGHVS and CDR2 FNYEAQ come from the germline V gene. V was pared by 4 bases and J by 5 bases, with 14 bases between. The CDR3 is 14 residues long. The CDR3 sequence: CASSSVQGRETQYF. The CDR3 DNA sequence: TGTGCCAGCAGCTCGGTCCAAGGAAGGGAGACCCAGTACTTC. Full variable domain (outside the CDR3, taken from reference TRBV7-6 and TRBJ2-5): GAGVSQSPRYKVTKRGQDVALRCDPISGHVSLYWYRQALGQGPEFLTYFNYEAQQDKSGLPNDRFSAERPEGSISTLTIQRTEQRDSAMYRCASSSVQGRETQYFGPGTRLLVL.

In this sample, this clone turned up a few times. The identical CDR3 is also encoded by other nucleotide sequences in the sample. The rearrangement links TRBV28 to TRBJ2-1; no clear D. The germline V gene has CDR1 MDHEN and CDR2 SYDVKM. The CDR3 extends over 12 amino acids. The germline V and J ends were trimmed by 2 bases and 5 bases, with 4 bases remaining between them. The CDR3 nucleotides read TGTGCCAGCAGTTTACTCCACAATGAGCAGTTCTTC. It yields the protein CASSLLHNEQFF.

The V call is TRBV30, the J call TRBJ1-4; no clear D gene. The CDR3 is 13 residues long. Germline CDR1 GTSNPN, CDR2 SVGIG (reference sequence). V lost 6 bases and J 3 bases, leaving 11 bases between the germline ends. DNA of the CDR3: TGTGCCTGCTCCCCCGGGGCTAATGAAAAACTGTTTTTT. Amino acid sequence: CACSPGANEKLFF. The full variable domain, its missing parts supplied by reference TRBV30 and TRBJ1-4, is SQTIHQWPATLVQPVGSPLSLECTVEGTSNPNLYWYRQAAGRGLQLLFYSVGIGQISSEVPQNLSASRPQDRQFILSSKKLLLSDSGFYLCACSPGANEKLFFGSGTQLSVL.

As for this clone: Being one base from a much bigger clone, this may be a read error. The chain combines TRBV5-4 with TRBJ2-1; D gene unclear. The CDR3 has 13 amino acids. Germline CDR1 SGHNT, CDR2 YYREEE (reference sequence). Trimming shortened V by 4 bases and J by 0 bases, and 5 bases separated the two germline ends. CDR3 DNA: TGTGCCAGCAGCCCGAACTCCTACAATGAGCAGTTCTTC. It encodes CASSPNSYNEQFF. Variable domain in full (rest from reference TRBV5-4 and TRBJ2-1): ETGVTQSPTHLIKTRGQQVTLRCSSQSGHNTVSWYQQALGQGPQFIFQYYREEENGRGNFPPRFSGLQFPNYSSELNVNALELDDSALYLCASSPNSYNEQFFGPGTRLTVL.

This chain connects TRBV30 to TRBJ2-1; weak D call: TRBD1 (6 bases). The CDR3 loop spans 14 amino acids. Germline V lookup: CDR1 GTSNPN, CDR2 SVGIG (reference sequence). V lost 1 base, J lost 6 bases, and 13 bases lay in between. CDR3 region: CAWSGGPRGNEQFF. CDR3 in DNA: TGTGCCTGGAGTGGGGGGCCCCGGGGCAATGAGCAGTTCTTC.

The CDR3 bases are TGTGCCAGCTCACCCCCGTCGGGAGCTCTCAATGAGCAGTTCTTC. As protein: CASSPPSGALNEQFF. The chain recombines TRBV18 with TRBJ2-1, with a tentative D call TRBD2 (6 bases). The CDR3 runs to 15 residues. V was shortened by 3 bases and J by 6 bases, with 15 bases between the two germline ends. Germline V gene data show CDR1 as KGHSH and CDR2 as LQKENI. Drawing the rest from reference TRBV18 and TRBJ2-1, the complete variable domain is NAGVMQNPRHLVRRRGQEARLRCSPMKGHSHVYWYRQLPEEGLKFMVYLQKENIIDESGMPKERFSAEFPKEGPSILRIQQVVRGDSAAYFCASSPPSGALNEQFFGPGTRLTVL.

This clone was detected only a few times. V is TRBV15 and J is TRBJ2-5, with TRBD2 identical over 9 bases. Germline-derived CDR1 and CDR2 are LNHNV and YYDKDF (reference sequence). The CDR3 totals 17 residues. V shed 0 bases and J 5 bases; nucleotides not matched to a gene: 10. In DNA form, the CDR3 reads TGTGCCACCAGCAGAGATCTGAGCGGGAGGAGTCGGGAGACCCAGTACTTC. Its protein is CATSRDLSGRSRETQYF.

The chain uses TRBV29-1 and TRBJ2-1; D is perhaps TRBD1 or TRBD2 (5 bases each). The CDR3 has 13 amino acids. The germline gives CDR1 SQVTM, CDR2 ANQGSEA. Trimming stripped 4 bases from V and 8 bases from J, with 15 bases between. CDR3 sequence reads: CSVGGSLFDEQFF. The CDR3 DNA reads TGCAGCGTTGGGGGGTCTCTGTTCGATGAGCAGTTCTTC.

This sequence joins TRBV5-4 and TRBJ2-1; 11 positions match TRBD2. The CDR3 contains 15 residues. Germline V CDR1 and CDR2: SGHNT, YYREEE (reference sequence). Trimming at V came to 4 bases and at J to 8 bases, leaving 8 bases not matched to a gene. This CDR3 is CASSETSGIGDEQFF. The CDR3, as DNA: TGTGCCAGCAGCGAGACTAGCGGGATTGGCGATGAGCAGTTCTTC.

This clone was detected only a few times. The chain uses TRBV29-1 and TRBJ2-1; TRBD1 agrees at 8 bases. Germline CDR1 is SQVTM and CDR2 is ANQGSEA. The CDR3 is 15 amino acids. The V segment lost 1 base and the J segment 0 bases; nucleotides outside the gene matches: 2. This CDR3 reads CSVEGTGSSYNEQFF. The DNA of the CDR3 is TGCAGCGTTGAAGGGACAGGGAGCTCCTACAATGAGCAGTTCTTC.

The CDR3 nucleotides are TGCAGCGTCGAGCGGGAGTCGGGATACGAGCAGTACTTC. Protein: CSVERESGYEQYF. The genes are TRBV29-1 and TRBJ2-7; 8 nucleotides agree with TRBD2. The germline V gene has CDR1 SQVTM and CDR2 ANQGSEA. This CDR3 contains 13 residues. Trimming removed 6 bases from V and 4 bases from J; junction bases left unmatched: 8.

This chain's CDR3 is CASSSLAGSSEETQYF. DNA of the CDR3: TGTGCCAGCAGTTCCTTAGCGGGGTCCTCCGAGGAGACCCAGTACTTC. V is TRBV27 and J is TRBJ2-5, with TRBD2 identical over 8 bases. Trimming at V came to 4 bases and at J to 5 bases, leaving 12 bases not matched to a gene. Germline CDR1 reads MNHEY; CDR2 reads SMNVEV (reference sequence). The CDR3 extends over 16 amino acids.

The chain employs TRBV4-3 and TRBJ2-4; tentative D call: TRBD2 (5 bases). Trimming stripped 0 bases from V and 2 bases from J, with 17 bases between. The CDR3 is made up of 18 amino acids. The germline V gene has CDR1 LGHNA and CDR2 YSLEER. The CDR3 nucleotides are TGCGCCAGCAGCCAAGATCAACAGCGGTTCGGTACCAAAAACATTCAGTACTTC. It translates to CASSQDQQRFGTKNIQYF.

This clone was detected a few times. J is TRBJ2-3 and V is TRBV14; D unresolved. V was shortened by 1 base and J by 14 bases, with 7 bases between the two germline ends. The CDR3 contains 10 residues. CDR1 is SGHDN, CDR2 FVKESK, per germline. In nucleotides, the CDR3 is TGTGCCAGCAGCCAAGGGCCGGCGTATTTT. The encoded protein is CASSQGPAYF.

This clone was seen more than once but under ten times. The chain has TRBV30 and TRBJ2-2; a weak D match, TRBD1 (6 bases). V lost 2 bases, J lost 5 bases, and 12 bases lay in between. The CDR3 covers 14 residues. CDR1 is GTSNPN and CDR2 is SVGIG in the germline V gene (reference sequence). The DNA for the CDR3 is TGTGCCTGGAGTCCCGCAGGGGTAACCGGGGAGCTGTTTTTT. Translation gives CAWSPAGVTGELFF.

As regards this clone: Additional DNA sequences in this sample encode the identical CDR3. The rearrangement links TRBV5-1 to TRBJ2-5; TRBD1 matches 7 bases. The length of the CDR3 is 14 residues. Germline loops: CDR1 SGHRS, CDR2 YFSETQ. The V segment lost 0 bases and the J segment 5 bases; nucleotides outside the gene matches: 4. This CDR3 reads CASSLEGAGETQYF. The DNA for the CDR3 is TGCGCCAGCAGCTTGGAGGGGGCCGGGGAGACCCAGTACTTC.

This clone was recorded a few times. V is TRBV5-1 and J is TRBJ2-3, with a tentative D call TRBD2 (5 bases). V was clipped by 4 bases and J by 6 bases, with 9 bases between them. In germline, CDR1 is SGHRS, CDR2 YFSETQ. CDR3 length equals 12 residues. In nucleotides, the CDR3 is TGCGCCAGCAGCGAAACGGGGGATACGCAGTATTTT. Its protein is CASSETGDTQYF.

The gene calls are TRBV7-9 and TRBJ2-3; 10 bases fit TRBD2. This CDR3 is 16 amino acids long. The germline V gene has CDR1 SEHNR and CDR2 FQNEAQ (reference sequence). The ends lost 1 base at V and 6 bases at J; junction bases unmatched: 7. CDR3 region: CASSLELAGTWDTQYF. The CDR3, as DNA: TGTGCCAGCAGCTTAGAACTAGCGGGGACCTGGGATACGCAGTATTTT.

The chain recombines TRBV6-5 with TRBJ1-5; D ambiguous. Trimming removed 6 bases from V and 0 bases from J, with 6 bases in between. The CDR3 has 13 amino acids. Germline V gene data show CDR1 as MNHEY and CDR2 as SVGAGI. CDR3 DNA sequence: TGTGCCAGCAGGCTGGATAGCAATCAGCCCCAGCATTTT. Translated, it gives CASRLDSNQPQHF.

The chain couples TRBV9 to TRBJ2-3; possible D gene TRBD2, 5 bases. CDR3 length: 15 residues. V lost 0 bases to trimming and J lost 5 bases, with 13 bases between them. CDR1 and CDR2 from the germline V gene are SGDLS and YYNGEE. CDR3 sequence (DNA): TGTGCCAGCAGCGTAGAGCAGAGGGCTTTAGATACGCAGTATTTT. This gives the protein CASSVEQRALDTQYF.

This clone appeared a few times. This chain joins TRBV28 and TRBJ2-1; 8 bases map to TRBD2. The CDR3 loop spans 13 amino acids. Germline-derived CDR1 and CDR2 are MDHEN and SYDVKM. Germline trimming cut 7 bases from V and 7 bases from J; bases unmatched to any gene: 6. The CDR3 sequence is CASNLAGPNEQFF. DNA of the CDR3: TGTGCCAGCAACTTAGCGGGACCGAATGAGCAGTTCTTC.